This is a list of T cell receptor beta chains from one sample in a study of post-analysis software for immune sequencing data. TCRdb analysed the PCR reads with MiXCR anew, one entry per CDR3 protein. The sample carries roughly 620,000 distinct CDR3 sequences, about 40% recorded once. The sequencing sample was made of blood. The receptors come from a girl between 10 and 17 years old with multiple sclerosis. The CDR3 runs from the conserved cysteine through the conserved F or W. D genes are given only for firm matches. Size is stated for part of the rows, as once, few or many counts, or as a class when the clone is expanded.

len	d_gene	v_gene	j_gene	abundance	CDR3aa	CDR3nt
15	NA	TRBV9	TRBJ1-2	few	CASSWSGGLDYGYTF	TGTGCCAGCAGCTGGAGTGGGGGTCTTGACTATGGCTACACCTTC
15	NA	TRBV7-6	TRBJ2-3	NA	CASSSTTFGTDTQYF	TGTGCCAGCAGCTCCACAACTTTTGGCACAGATACGCAGTATTTT
13	NA	TRBV6-5	TRBJ2-7	many	CASSPSRDYEQYF	TGTGCCAGCAGTCCATCCAGGGACTACGAGCAGTACTTC
14	TRBD1	TRBV20-1	TRBJ2-7	NA	CSAGRKGANNEQYF	TGCAGTGCTGGGCGGAAGGGGGCTAACAATGAGCAGTACTTC
15	NA	TRBV4-1	TRBJ2-3	NA	CASSQAGGTTDTQYF	TGCGCCAGCAGCCAAGCGGGCGGGACCACAGATACGCAGTATTTT
12	TRBD1	TRBV12-3/TRBV12-4	TRBJ2-7	few	CASSQIGGWQYF	TGTGCCAGCAGCCAAATAGGGGGCTGGCAGTACTTC
14	NA	TRBV28	TRBJ2-1	NA	CASSLFGSNNEQFF	TGTGCCAGCAGTTTATTCGGCTCGAACAATGAGCAGTTCTTC
14	NA	TRBV5-1	TRBJ1-1	few	CASSFRTDSNQAFF	TGCGCCAGCAGCTTCCGGACTGACAGTAATCAAGCTTTCTTT
15	TRBD2	TRBV5-1	TRBJ2-7	NA	CASSKLAEPPYEQYF	TGCGCCAGCAGCAAACTAGCGGAGCCACCCTACGAGCAGTACTTC
16	TRBD1	TRBV20-1	TRBJ1-1	NA	CSARGKQGIDYTEAFF	TGCAGTGCTAGAGGTAAACAGGGGATCGATTACACTGAAGCTTTCTTT
15	NA	TRBV6-5	TRBJ2-7	few	CASSYYSGSSYEQYF	TGTGCCAGCAGTTACTATAGCGGTAGCTCCTACGAGCAGTACTTC
12	NA	TRBV20-1	TRBJ1-2	NA	CSASPGFYGYTF	TGCAGTGCATCCCCAGGATTCTATGGCTACACCTTC
11	NA	TRBV11-3	TRBJ1-5	NA	CASRPGQPQHF	TGTGCCAGCAGGCCTGGCCAGCCCCAGCATTTT
12	NA	TRBV12-3/TRBV12-4	TRBJ2-4	few	CASSPSRGGQYF	TGTGCCAGCAGTCCGTCCAGGGGCGGTCAGTACTTC
13	TRBD1	TRBV10-3	TRBJ1-2	NA	CASTPDRAYGYTF	TGTGCCTCGACCCCCGACAGGGCCTATGGCTACACCTTC